The clone carrying this T cell receptor (beta chain) was observed a few times. This CDR3 contains 13 residues. From germline, CDR1 is MNHEY and CDR2 SVGEGT. The V and J ends lost 5 bases and 0 bases respectively, with 7 bases between them. These data come from a study of blood T cell repertoires in COVID-19. Study information: PBMCs, B-cell-depleted T cells, or T cells provided the cDNA or gDNA that made up the material.

Authors' analysis steps: Estimation of nucleated cell counts relied on the amplification of reference gene primers. Only in-frame clones appear in the TCRdb table, and some are missing; sequencing was by immunoSEQ multiplex PCR. That table furnishes V, J and clone size, whereas the DNA furnished D and trimming. The repertoire holds about 56,000 clones, with around four fifths as singletons. The V and J genes are TRBV6-2 or TRBV6-3 and TRBJ2-5, with TRBD2 as a possible D gene (6 bases). The sequenced material came from peripheral blood. This receptor was obtained from an elderly woman with acute or convalescent COVID-19. CDR3 nucleotides: TGTGCCAGCAGTAGGGACTACCAAGAGACCCAGTACTTC. The encoded protein is CASSRDYQETQYF.